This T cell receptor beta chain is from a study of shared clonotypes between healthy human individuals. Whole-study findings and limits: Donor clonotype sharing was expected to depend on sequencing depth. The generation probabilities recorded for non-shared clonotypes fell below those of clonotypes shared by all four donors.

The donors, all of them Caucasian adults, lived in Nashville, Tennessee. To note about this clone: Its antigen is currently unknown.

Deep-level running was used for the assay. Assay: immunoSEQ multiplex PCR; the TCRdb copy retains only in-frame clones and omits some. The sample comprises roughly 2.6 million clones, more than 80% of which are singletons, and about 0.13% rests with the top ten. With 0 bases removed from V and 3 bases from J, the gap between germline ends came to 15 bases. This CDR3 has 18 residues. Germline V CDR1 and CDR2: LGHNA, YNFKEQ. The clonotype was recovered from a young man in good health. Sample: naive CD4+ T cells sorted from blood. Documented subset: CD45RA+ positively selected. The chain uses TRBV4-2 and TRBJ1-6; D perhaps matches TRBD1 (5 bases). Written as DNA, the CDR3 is TGTGCCAGCAGCCAAGATACTTTAGGTCAGGGCTATAATTCACCCCTCCACTTT. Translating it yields CASSQDTLGQGYNSPLHF.